The next 24 T cell receptor beta chains were all read from a single sample in a study of post-analysis software for immune sequencing data. Findings and limits, study-wide: A handful of TRBV segments were significantly more frequent in patients than in controls. TRBV5-6, TRBV5-1 and TRBV20-1 were among these segments.

These TCRs' antigens remain unknown. Unique molecular identifiers tagged the TCR beta cDNA libraries. From the PCR reads, TCRdb called clonotypes with MiXCR, one entry per CDR3 protein. The sample holds approximately 630,000 distinct CDR3 sequences; 59% are singletons and the top ten take about 10%. Specimen: blood. These TCRs come from a girl aged 2 to 9 with multiple sclerosis.

This clonotype was observed a handful of times. The CDR3 region has the DNA TGTGCTAGTGGTCCCCCAAAGGGGACATTCTCTGGGGCCAACGTCCTGACTTTC. Protein sequence: CASGPPKGTFSGANVLTF. This chain joins TRBV12-5 and TRBJ2-6, with a tentative D call TRBD1 (6 bases). V was shortened by 5 bases and J by 0 bases, with 17 bases between the two germline ends. This CDR3 contains 18 residues. Germline V lookup: CDR1 LGHNT, CDR2 FRNRAP. The full variable domain, completed using reference TRBV12-5 and TRBJ2-6, is DARVTQTPRHKVTEMGQEVTMRCQPILGHNTVFWYRQTMMQGLELLAYFRNRAPLDDSGMPKDRFSAEMPDATLATLKIQPSEPRDSAVYFCASGPPKGTFSGANVLTFGAGSRLTVL.

The table lists this clonotype with a few counts. The chain carries TRBV6-4 and TRBJ2-5, with 7 nucleotides matching TRBD1. In germline, CDR1 is MRHNA, CDR2 SNTAGT. The CDR3 loop spans 16 amino acids. V shed 7 bases, J shed 5 bases, and the junction held 16 bases outside the gene matches. The CDR3 nucleotides are TGTGCCAGCAAGGGGGCGAGGGGAGCGAAAGAGGAGACCCAGTACTTC. Translated: CASKGARGAKEETQYF.

This clonotype was seen more than once but under ten times. The CDR3 sequence: CASSLKVRLDRVYGYTF. Here the CDR3 DNA reads TGTGCCAGCAGTTTAAAAGTCAGATTAGACAGGGTCTATGGCTACACCTTC. The genes are TRBV12-3 or TRBV12-4 and TRBJ1-2; TRBD1 aligns across 7 bases. After removal of 2 bases from V and 4 bases from J, the junction contained 13 bases not matched to a gene. The CDR3 has 17 amino acids.

This chain joins TRBV27 and TRBJ2-1; TRBD1 is a possible D gene (6 bases). CDR1 is MNHEY, CDR2 SMNVEV, per germline (reference sequence). The V gene lost 7 bases and the J gene lost 5 bases, with 15 bases spanning the gap. This CDR3 contains 14 residues. The CDR3 DNA follows: TGTGCCAGCACCCGACAGGCCAACGACAATGAGCAGTTCTTC. Translation: CASTRQANDNEQFF.

J is TRBJ1-2 and V is TRBV7-9; D may be TRBD1 (5 bases). In germline, CDR1 is SEHNR, CDR2 FQNEAQ (reference sequence). V lost 2 bases and J lost 4, with 14 bases in between. The CDR3 length is 15 residues. Here the CDR3 DNA reads TGTGCCAGCAGCTTACCAGGGAGATTGAGCTATGGCTACACCTTC. Its translation: CASSLPGRLSYGYTF.

With respect to this clonotype: One junction end disagrees with the germline gene, perhaps due to a read error. The chain combines TRBV7-2 with TRBJ1-1; D is unresolved. This CDR3 is built from 13 residues. CDR1 and CDR2 (germline): SGHTA, FQGNSA. CDR3 residues: CASSLTLNTQAFF. The DNA for the CDR3 is TGTGCCAGCAGCTTAACGCTGAACACTCAAGCTTTCTTT.

In the case of this clonotype: Relative to the germline gene, one junction end is altered; a read error may explain this. The chain carries TRBV11-2 and TRBJ2-7, with D perhaps TRBD2 (6 bases). The CDR3 spans 14 residues. The germline CDR1 and CDR2 sequences are SGHAT and FQNNGV. CDR3 protein: CASRVSGQTYERYF. For the CDR3, the DNA is TGTGCCAGCAGGGTGAGCGGGCAGACCTACGAGCGGTACTTC.

The chain carries TRBV12-3 or TRBV12-4 and TRBJ2-7, with D tentatively TRBD2 (5 bases). V lost 3 bases, J lost 4 bases, and 16 bases lay in between. The CDR3 contains 15 residues. The CDR3 here is CASSLGWRLSYEQYF. CDR3 DNA: TGTGCCAGCAGTTTGGGGTGGAGACTATCATACGAGCAGTACTTC.

This clonotype was counted between two and nine times. The J gene is TRBJ2-7, the V gene TRBV20-1, with D perhaps matching TRBD1 or TRBD2 (5 bases each). Germline CDR1 and CDR2: DFQATT and SNEGSKA (reference sequence). V lost 6 bases to trimming and J lost 1 base, with 19 bases between them. The CDR3 covers 15 residues. The CDR3 loop reads CSARVGVSFSYEQYF. CDR3 nucleotides: TGCAGTGCCAGGGTGGGGGTGAGCTTTTCCTACGAGCAGTACTTC.

Only a few counts were recorded for this clonotype. In DNA form, the CDR3 reads TGCAGTGCTAGCTCTGCGGGGGGCTCAGAAAATGAGCAGTTCTTC. This encodes CSASSAGGSENEQFF. This chain links TRBV20-1 with TRBJ2-1; TRBD2 agrees at 8 bases. This CDR3 region has 15 residues. V was pared by 3 bases and J by 7 bases, with 11 bases of the junction left unmatched. CDR1 and CDR2 (germline): DFQATT, SNEGSKA (reference sequence).

The chain joins TRBV2 to TRBJ2-1; 8 bases match TRBD1. CDR3 length: 16 amino acids. Germline V gene sequence: CDR1 SNHLY, CDR2 FYNNEI. Trimming at V came to 5 bases and at J to 9 bases, leaving 15 bases not matched to a gene. The CDR3 spells CASSQLQGGFASEQFF. The DNA of the CDR3 is TGTGCCAGCAGTCAGTTACAGGGGGGATTTGCAAGTGAGCAGTTCTTC. Based on the CDR3 plus reference TRBV2 and TRBJ2-1, the full variable domain is EPEVTQTPSHQVTQMGQEVILRCVPISNHLYFYWYRQILGQKVEFLVSFYNNEISEKSEIFDDQFSVERPDGSNFTLKIRSTKLEDSAMYFCASSQLQGGFASEQFFGPGTRLTVL.

This clonotype turned up a few times. The chain couples TRBV5-1 to TRBJ2-3; D unclear. CDR3 length: 13 residues. V was pared by 4 bases and J by 4 bases, with 10 bases between. Per germline, CDR1 SGHRS and CDR2 YFSETQ. CDR3 nucleotides: TGCGCCAGCAGCCGGATCAAGGCAGATACGCAGTATTTT. Translating gives CASSRIKADTQYF.

The V and J genes are TRBV6-5 and TRBJ2-1; D possibly corresponds to TRBD2 (5 bases). With 6 bases removed from V and 5 bases from J, the gap between germline ends came to 17 bases. From germline, CDR1 is MNHEY and CDR2 SVGAGI. The CDR3 covers 15 residues. Here the CDR3 reads CASRSVLASHNEQFF. Written as DNA, the CDR3 is TGTGCCAGCAGGTCCGTTCTAGCATCCCACAATGAGCAGTTCTTC.

This sequence joins TRBV6-2 or TRBV6-3 and TRBJ2-5; 9 bases align to TRBD1. The V gene's germline CDR1 is MNHEY and CDR2 SVGEGT. CDR3 length: 15 residues. V trimming: 4 bases; J trimming: 1 base; junction bases outside the gene matches: 4. CDR3 sequence (DNA): TGTGCCAGCAGTTGGGGACAGGGTGCCCAAGAGACCCAGTACTTC. It is translated as CASSWGQGAQETQYF.

This chain links TRBV7-2 with TRBJ1-4; D call uncertain. The CDR3 consists of 15 residues. The V and J ends lost 1 base and 4 bases respectively, with 10 bases between them. Germline-derived CDR1 and CDR2 are SGHTA and FQGNSA. CDR3 residues: CASSLEWNFNEKLFF. For the CDR3, the DNA is TGTGCCAGCAGCTTAGAGTGGAACTTTAATGAAAAACTGTTTTTT.

This clonotype was observed a single time. V is TRBV10-2 and J is TRBJ2-7, with a possible D match to TRBD2 (5 bases). This CDR3 is built from 15 residues. CDR1 and CDR2 from the germline V gene are WSHSY and SAAADI. Trimming removed 4 bases from V and 6 bases from J, with 19 bases in between. CDR3 residues: CASSVVGGTEGEQYF. CDR3 nucleotide sequence: TGCGCCAGCAGTGTGGTGGGCGGCACTGAGGGCGAGCAGTACTTC.

The gene calls are TRBV7-6 and TRBJ2-5, with 10 positions matching TRBD1. Germline V CDR1 and CDR2: SGHVS, FNYEAQ. Trimming cost V 2 bases and J 4 bases; bases outside gene matches: 13. The CDR3 contains 18 residues. CDR3 coding DNA: TGTGCCAGCAGCTTATTCGTCCGGGGACAGGGGAGGCGAGAGACCCAGTACTTC. Its protein is CASSLFVRGQGRRETQYF. The whole variable domain, remainder taken from reference TRBV7-6 and TRBJ2-5, is GAGVSQSPRYKVTKRGQDVALRCDPISGHVSLYWYRQALGQGPEFLTYFNYEAQQDKSGLPNDRFSAERPEGSISTLTIQRTEQRDSAMYRCASSLFVRGQGRRETQYFGPGTRLLVL.

This clonotype was recorded only once. In nucleotides, the CDR3 is TGTGCCAGCAAGGAGTGGGGGGCGGGTGGCTACACCTTC. This codes for CASKEWGAGGYTF. J is TRBJ1-2 and V is TRBV12-3 or TRBV12-4; D might be TRBD1 (6 bases). The CDR3 has 13 amino acids. The V end was cut by 7 bases, the J end by 7 bases, with 16 bases between.

As DNA, the CDR3 is TGCAGTGCTAGTGACAGAAGCTCCTACAATGAGCAGTTCTTC. This codes for CSASDRSSYNEQFF. The genes are TRBV20-1 and TRBJ2-1; D may be TRBD1 (5 bases). CDR3 length equals 14 residues. Germline values: CDR1 DFQATT, CDR2 SNEGSKA (reference sequence). V gave up 3 bases and J gave up 0 bases, with 9 bases separating them.

This chain uses TRBV5-1 with TRBJ2-5; tentatively, D is TRBD1 (5 bases). Germline CDR1 reads SGHRS; CDR2 reads YFSETQ. The CDR3 spans 13 residues. V shed 1 base and J shed 11 bases, with 15 bases lying between them. The chain's CDR3 is CASSLNPDNEQYF. The DNA for the CDR3 is TGCGCCAGCAGCTTGAACCCGGACAATGAGCAGTACTTC.

The chain links TRBV15 to TRBJ1-1, with TRBD1 as a possible D gene (5 bases). CDR3 length: 13 amino acids. Germline lookup yields CDR1 LNHNV and CDR2 YYDKDF (reference sequence). V lost 8 bases and J lost 5, with 15 bases in between. The CDR3 sequence: CATGASFGTEAFF. CDR3 nucleotides: TGTGCCACCGGGGCCTCATTTGGAACTGAAGCTTTCTTT.

The chain is built from TRBV19 and TRBJ2-1, with D maybe TRBD2 (5 bases). Germline V gene data show CDR1 as LNHDA and CDR2 as SQIVND (reference sequence). Deletions cut 1 base from V and 4 bases from J, with 8 bases between. The CDR3 is 14 amino acids. CDR3 DNA: TGTGCCAGTAGTATAGGGCGGGTGTACAATGAGCAGTTCTTC. As protein: CASSIGRVYNEQFF.

The rearrangement joins TRBV7-9 to TRBJ2-1, with TRBD2 matching 8 bases. The CDR3 loop spans 13 amino acids. The trim removed 3 bases at V and 8 bases at J, leaving 3 bases unmatched. Germline assignment: CDR1 SEHNR and CDR2 FQNEAQ (reference sequence). The CDR3 sequence is CASSFRGGDEQFF. DNA for the CDR3: TGTGCCAGCAGCTTCCGGGGGGGAGATGAGCAGTTCTTC.

The chain combines TRBV20-1 with TRBJ2-1; TRBD2 aligns across 8 bases. Trimming removed 5 bases from V and 4 bases from J; junction bases left unmatched: 7. Germline V gives CDR1 DFQATT, CDR2 SNEGSKA (reference sequence). The CDR3 contains 14 residues. The CDR3 is CSAASGWEYNEQFF. As DNA, the CDR3 is TGCAGTGCTGCTAGCGGGTGGGAATACAATGAGCAGTTCTTC.